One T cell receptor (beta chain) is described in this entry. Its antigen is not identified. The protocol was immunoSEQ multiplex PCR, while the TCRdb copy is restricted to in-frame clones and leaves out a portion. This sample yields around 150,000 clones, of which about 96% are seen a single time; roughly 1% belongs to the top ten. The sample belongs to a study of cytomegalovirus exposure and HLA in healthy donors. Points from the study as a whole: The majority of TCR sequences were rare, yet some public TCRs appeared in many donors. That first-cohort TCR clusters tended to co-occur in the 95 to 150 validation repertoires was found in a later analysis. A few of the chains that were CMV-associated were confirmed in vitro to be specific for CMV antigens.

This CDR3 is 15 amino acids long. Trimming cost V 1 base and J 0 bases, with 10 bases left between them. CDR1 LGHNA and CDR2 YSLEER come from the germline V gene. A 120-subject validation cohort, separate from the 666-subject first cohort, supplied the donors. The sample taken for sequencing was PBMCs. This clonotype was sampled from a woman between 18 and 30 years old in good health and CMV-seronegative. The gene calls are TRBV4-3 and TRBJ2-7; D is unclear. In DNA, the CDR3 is TGCGCCAGCAGCCAAGTTTACGGAGCCTCCTACGAGCAGTACTTC. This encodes CASSQVYGASYEQYF.